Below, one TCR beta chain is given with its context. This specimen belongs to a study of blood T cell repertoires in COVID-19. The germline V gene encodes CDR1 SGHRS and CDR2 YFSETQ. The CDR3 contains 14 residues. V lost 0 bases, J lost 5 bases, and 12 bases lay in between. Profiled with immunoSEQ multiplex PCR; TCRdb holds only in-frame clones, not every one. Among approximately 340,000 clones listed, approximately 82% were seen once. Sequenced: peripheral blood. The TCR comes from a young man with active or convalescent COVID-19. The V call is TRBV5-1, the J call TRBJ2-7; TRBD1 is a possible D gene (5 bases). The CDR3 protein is CASSLGWGADEQYF. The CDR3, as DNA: TGCGCCAGCAGCTTGGGTTGGGGCGCGGACGAGCAGTACTTC.